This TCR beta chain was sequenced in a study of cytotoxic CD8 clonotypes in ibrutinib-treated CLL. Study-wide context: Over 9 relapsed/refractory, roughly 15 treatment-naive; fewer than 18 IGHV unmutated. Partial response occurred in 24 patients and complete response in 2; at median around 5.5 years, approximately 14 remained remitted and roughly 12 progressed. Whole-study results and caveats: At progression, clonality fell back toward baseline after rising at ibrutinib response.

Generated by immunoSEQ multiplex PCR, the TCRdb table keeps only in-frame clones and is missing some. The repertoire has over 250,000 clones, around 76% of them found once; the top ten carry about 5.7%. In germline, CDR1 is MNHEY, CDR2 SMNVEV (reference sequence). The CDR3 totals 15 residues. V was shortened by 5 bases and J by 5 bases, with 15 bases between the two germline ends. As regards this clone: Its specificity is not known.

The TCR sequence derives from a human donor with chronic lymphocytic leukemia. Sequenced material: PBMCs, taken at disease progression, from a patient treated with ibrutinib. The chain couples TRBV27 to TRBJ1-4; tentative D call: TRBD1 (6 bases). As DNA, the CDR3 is TGTGCCAGCAGTCACCGACAGGCGGGGAATGAAAAACTGTTTTTT. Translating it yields CASSHRQAGNEKLFF. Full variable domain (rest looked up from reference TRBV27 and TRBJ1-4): EAQVTQNPRYLITVTGKKLTVTCSQNMNHEYMSWYRQDPGLGLRQIYYSMNVEVTDKGDVPEGYKVSRKEKRNFPLILESPSPNQTSLYFCASSHRQAGNEKLFFGSGTQLSVL.